Described below is a single TCR beta chain sequence and its context. What this receptor recognizes is not known. Base qualities were left out, and no much larger clone turns up one base away. The immunoSEQ Assay, a bias-controlled multiplex PCR, was used to amplify TCRbeta CDR3 regions from genomic DNA. Regarding the original processing steps: Within the assay, amplification of reference gene primers was used to estimate how many nucleated cells each sample contained. To quantify the absolute abundance of each unique TCRbeta CDR3 rearrangement, sequence reads were collapsed and filtered. For each sample, productive Simpson clonality was calculated as the square root of Simpson's diversity index across productive rearrangements. The immuneACCESS repertoire file appears here via TCRdb, limited to in-frame rearrangements. These files lack a portion of the clones; in checked studies, under half of the deficit traces to unresolved V genes, and the cause of the others is not known. Clone size and the V and J calls come from that table; the DNA yielded D and trimming. The sample table holds approximately 490,000 clones, of which roughly nine tenths were seen once. The biggest ten clones account for approximately 8% of the sample.

Enrolling through a virtual design, the prospective study's participants ranged in age from roughly 18 to 100 years and lived across roughly 24 United States geographic areas. In the prospective study, participants were assigned to cohorts based on the clinical history participants reported in a screening survey and a study questionnaire. Recovered participants in ImmuneRACE Cohort 3 were defined by two consecutive negative NP/OP PCR tests, clearance by a healthcare professional, or resolution of symptoms. Mobile phlebotomists in the prospective study collected whole blood, serum and a nasopharyngeal or oropharyngeal swab from every participant. Prospective study participants could optionally give additional blood draws and questionnaires over an approximately two-month period. Prospective study blood samples were shipped either frozen or at room temperature before DNA extraction. Counted from cysteine to phenylalanine, this CDR3 has 14 amino acids. Only CDR3 DNA is held: 42 bases, read in frame from base 1. Between the V and J ends, shortened by 6 bases and 7 bases respectively, the junction contains 18 bases. For CDR1 and CDR2, the germline V gene (reference sequence) lists MNHEY and SMNVEV.

This specimen belongs to a study of blood T cell repertoires in COVID-19 (dated by TCRdb to the early 2020s). For the study in its entirety: Samples covering the acute and convalescent phases of COVID-19 were provided by collaborators in the United States, Italy and Spain. The dataset comprised deeply sampled blood TCRbeta repertoires from subjects exposed to, actively infected with, or recovered from COVID-19. The repertoires were released in a freely available public database meant as a resource for research on the immune response to SARS-CoV-2. HLA class I and class II types, where available, came from metadata supplied by the sample provider rather than from assay-based typing. A de-identified subject ID, COVID-19 status, age in years and sex were almost always included in the sample metadata. The prospective study material was composed of cDNA or gDNA derived from T cells, B-cell-depleted T cells, or PBMCs. Samples came from the ongoing ImmuneRACE study (first 160 participants) plus 1,254 subjects from 6 global collaborators. What the work shows at the level of the full study, not this receptor alone: The amount of clinical and demographic metadata varied by source and participant and was provided uncurated.

The material sequenced was PBMCs or T cells enriched from blood (not recorded which). The chain is encoded by TRBV27 joined to TRBJ1-2; a weak D assignment points to TRBD1 (6 bases agree). The receptor was isolated from a woman aged 55-69 years who had recovered from COVID-19. The nucleotide sequence reads as follows: TGTGCCAGCAGGCCCTCGGGGGGGCGCAGTGGCTACACCTTC. It translates as CASRPSGGRSGYTF.